These T cell receptor beta chains were read from a single sample in a study of T cell responses to AZD1222 COVID-19 vaccine. The data were produced by immunoSEQ multiplex PCR, yet TCRdb's version contains in-frame clones alone and is incomplete. The sample includes 120,000 to 150,000 clones, around 89% of them seen just once. The input for sequencing was peripheral blood, taken 28 days after the second AZD1222 dose. The receptors were gathered from an adult who received the AZD1222 COVID-19 vaccine. The CDR3 runs from the conserved cysteine through the conserved F or W. The D gene is left open where the match is weak. A clone size is listed for some rows: how often the clone was seen (once, few, many), or a class if it is expanded.

size,V,J,D,CDR3,DNA
-,TRBV19,TRBJ1-6,-,CASSGGTSSYNSPLHF,TGTGCCAGTAGTGGGGGGACCAGCTCCTATAATTCACCCCTCCACTTT
-,TRBV6-5,TRBJ2-2,-,CASKTGNTGELFF,TGTGCCTCCAAAACAGGGAATACCGGGGAGCTGTTTTTT
-,TRBV10-2,TRBJ1-5,-,CASSEFHNSNQPQHF,TGCGCCAGCAGTGAGTTTCATAATAGCAATCAGCCCCAGCATTTT
once,TRBV6-5,TRBJ1-1,-,CASGKTGTEAFF,TGTGCCAGCGGAAAAACGGGCACTGAAGCTTTCTTT
-,TRBV7-9,TRBJ2-1,TRBD2,CASGGPSGGLGNEQFF,TGTGCCAGCGGCGGGCCTAGCGGGGGGTTGGGTAATGAGCAGTTCTTC
-,TRBV13,TRBJ2-7,TRBD1,CASSPGQGQVYEQYF,TGTGCCAGCAGCCCCGGACAGGGACAAGTCTACGAGCAGTACTTC
-,TRBV12-3/TRBV12-4,TRBJ1-2,-,CASSLEDYGYTF,TGTGCCAGCAGTTTGGAGGATTATGGCTACACCTTC
-,TRBV9,TRBJ2-1,TRBD2,CASSARLAGILDYNEQFF,TGTGCCAGCAGCGCCCGACTAGCGGGAATCCTCGACTACAATGAGCAGTTCTTC
-,TRBV2,TRBJ1-2,-,CASKQGRNYGYTF,TGTGCCAGTAAACAGGGTCGCAACTATGGCTACACCTTC
-,TRBV4-2,TRBJ1-4,-,CASSQGDLEKLFF,TGTGCCAGCAGCCAAGGGGACCTGGAAAAACTGTTTTTT
once,TRBV11-2,TRBJ1-1,-,CASSLEGNTEAFF,TGTGCCAGCAGCTTGGAAGGGAACACTGAAGCTTTCTTT
-,TRBV12-5,TRBJ2-1,-,CASGGSGTSLDEQFF,TGTGCTAGTGGGGGCTCCGGGACGTCCTTGGATGAGCAGTTCTTC
-,TRBV6-5,TRBJ1-2,-,CASRLTDNYGYTF,TGTGCCAGCAGATTGACGGACAACTATGGCTACACCTTC